The rows below give T cell receptor beta chains drawn from one sample of a study of cytomegalovirus exposure and HLA in healthy donors. The protocol was immunoSEQ multiplex PCR, while the TCRdb copy is restricted to in-frame clones and leaves out a portion. This sample has 150,000 to 200,000 clones, with around 75% found just once. Material for sequencing was PBMCs. These receptors were obtained from a male donor in good health and CMV-seronegative. Each CDR3 is given with its conserved first and last residue. Fields, in order: D gene, clone size, J gene, V gene, CDR3 protein, CDR3 DNA. A D gene is named only where the DNA matches it firmly. Size is stated for part of the rows, as once, few or many counts, or as a class when the clone is expanded.

.,.,TRBJ2-5,TRBV28,CASSSPAGGGTETQYF,TGTGCCAGCAGTTCACCCGCAGGTGGGGGCACGGAGACCCAGTACTTC
TRBD1,.,TRBJ1-2,TRBV28,CASSSGTGVSGYTF,TGTGCCAGCAGTTCCGGGACAGGGGTGTCTGGCTACACCTTC
TRBD1,.,TRBJ1-1,TRBV30,CAWGTGGESVNTEAFF,TGTGCCTGGGGGACAGGGGGCGAGTCGGTGAACACTGAAGCTTTCTTT
.,few,TRBJ2-7,TRBV28,CASGPDGMIYEQYF,TGTGCCAGCGGCCCGGACGGGATGATATACGAGCAGTACTTC
TRBD1,.,TRBJ1-6,TRBV7-6,CASSAGQGGNSPLHF,TGTGCCAGCAGCGCCGGACAGGGCGGAAATTCACCCCTCCACTTT
.,few,TRBJ2-1,TRBV4-1,CASSSHLNSYNEQFF,TGCGCCAGCAGTAGTCACCTAAACTCCTACAATGAGCAGTTCTTC
TRBD2,.,TRBJ2-3,TRBV5-1,CASSMGLRASTDTQYF,TGCGCCAGCAGCATGGGACTACGGGCAAGCACAGATACGCAGTATTTT
.,few,TRBJ2-5,TRBV7-2,CASSSLLETQYF,TGTGCCAGCAGCTCCCTGTTGGAGACCCAGTACTTC
.,.,TRBJ2-3,TRBV10-1,CATLLSVRGPGDTQYF,TGCGCCACCCTATTGAGCGTGAGAGGGCCAGGAGATACGCAGTATTTT
.,.,TRBJ1-1,TRBV18,CASSPPLTEAFF,TGTGCCAGCTCACCACCCCTCACTGAAGCTTTCTTT
.,few,TRBJ1-3,TRBV28,CASSLYALQGPNTIYF,TGTGCCAGCAGTTTATACGCCCTCCAGGGCCCAAACACCATATATTTT
.,few,TRBJ1-5,TRBV19,CASTPRGSNQPQHF,TGTGCCAGTACCCCCAGGGGCTCCAATCAGCCCCAGCATTTT
.,.,TRBJ2-3,TRBV28,CASSSTWSGSIARTSTDTQYF,TGTGCCAGCAGTTCTACCTGGTCGGGATCAATAGCGCGTACAAGCACAGATACGCAGTATTTT
.,few,TRBJ1-1,TRBV28,CASMSASQLNTEAFF,TGTGCCAGCATGAGCGCGAGTCAGCTGAACACTGAAGCTTTCTTT
.,few,TRBJ1-2,TRBV21-1,CASSKGLRYGYTF,TGTGCCAGCAGCAAAGGGTTGAGGTATGGCTACACCTTC
.,.,TRBJ2-7,TRBV18,CASSPDRSEQYF,TGTGCCAGCTCACCAGACAGGAGCGAGCAGTACTTC
TRBD1,.,TRBJ2-2,TRBV5-1,CASSPGQGAGTGELFF,TGCGCCAGCAGCCCCGGACAGGGGGCGGGCACCGGGGAGCTGTTTTTT
TRBD2,.,TRBJ2-7,TRBV29-1,CSGLVAGYYEQYF,TGCAGCGGACTAGTAGCGGGGTACTACGAGCAGTACTTC
.,.,TRBJ2-7,TRBV7-2,CASSYFQGSHEQYF,TGTGCCAGCAGCTACTTCCAGGGGTCCCACGAGCAGTACTTC
.,few,TRBJ2-2,TRBV19,CASSLLTGNTGELFF,TGTGCCAGTAGTCTTTTGACAGGGAACACCGGGGAGCTGTTTTTT
TRBD1,few,TRBJ2-5,TRBV19,CASAGTATGETQYF,TGTGCCAGTGCCGGGACAGCCACTGGAGAGACCCAGTACTTC
.,.,TRBJ2-1,TRBV29-1,CSVEWQNSYNEQFF,TGCAGCGTTGAGTGGCAGAACTCCTACAATGAGCAGTTCTTC
.,once,TRBJ2-6,TRBV28,CASSSTGLFGANVLTF,TGTGCCAGCAGTTCGACAGGTTTGTTTGGGGCCAACGTCCTGACTTTC
.,.,TRBJ2-7,TRBV5-8,CASSLDLSSYEQYF,TGTGCCAGCAGCTTGGATTTATCCTCCTACGAGCAGTACTTC
TRBD1,.,TRBJ1-2,TRBV29-1,CSVPPGQGGVYGYTF,TGCAGCGTCCCCCCCGGACAGGGCGGTGTCTATGGCTACACCTTC
.,.,TRBJ2-1,TRBV10-3,CAISGTFTGLRSYNEQFF,TGTGCCATCAGTGGGACATTTACAGGGCTGCGCTCCTACAATGAGCAGTTCTTC
.,.,TRBJ1-6,TRBV7-2,CASSPQGPGNSPLHF,TGTGCCAGCAGCCCACAGGGCCCGGGGAATTCACCCCTCCACTTT
.,.,TRBJ2-1,TRBV5-1,CASSLLDSYNEQFF,TGCGCCAGCAGCCTTCTGGACTCTTACAATGAGCAGTTCTTC
.,.,TRBJ1-2,TRBV2,CASSVWQGSNGYTF,TGTGCCAGCAGTGTTTGGCAGGGAAGCAATGGCTACACCTTC
TRBD1,.,TRBJ1-5,TRBV27,CASSPYSKTTDRANQPQHF,TGTGCCAGCAGTCCATACTCCAAGACCACGGACAGGGCCAATCAGCCCCAGCATTTT
.,.,TRBJ1-1,TRBV14,CASSQEAGGTEAFF,TGTGCCAGCAGCCAAGAGGCGGGAGGGACTGAAGCTTTCTTT
TRBD1,.,TRBJ1-2,TRBV11-2,CASSNKGAFYGYTF,TGTGCCAGCAGCAACAAGGGGGCCTTCTATGGCTACACCTTC
.,.,TRBJ2-2,TRBV6-5,CASSFSGGTGELFF,TGTGCCAGCAGCTTTTCCGGCGGCACCGGGGAGCTGTTTTTT
TRBD1,.,TRBJ1-6,TRBV18,CASSPGQGHSPLHF,TGTGCCAGCTCACCGGGACAGGGACATTCACCCCTCCACTTT
TRBD2,.,TRBJ2-5,TRBV29-1,CSASTSAETQYF,TGCAGCGCCTCAACTAGCGCGGAGACCCAGTACTTC
.,.,TRBJ2-5,TRBV28,CASKSPGETQYF,TGTGCCAGCAAATCCCCAGGGGAGACCCAGTACTTC
TRBD1,.,TRBJ2-7,TRBV7-2,CASSLASSGTAGWEQYF,TGTGCCAGCAGCTTAGCTTCATCCGGGACAGCAGGGTGGGAGCAGTACTTC
.,.,TRBJ1-3,TRBV7-8,CASSQPPHSSGNTIYF,TGTGCCAGCAGCCAACCGCCTCACAGCTCTGGAAACACCATATATTTT
TRBD2,once,TRBJ2-1,TRBV9,CASSAEGSGRVSSYNEQFF,TGTGCCAGCAGCGCGGAAGGTAGCGGGAGGGTTAGCTCCTACAATGAGCAGTTCTTC
.,.,TRBJ1-1,TRBV7-9,CASSLAGGAGNTEAFF,TGTGCCAGCAGCTTAGCGGGGGGGGCAGGGAACACTGAAGCTTTCTTT
TRBD2,.,TRBJ2-7,TRBV10-3,CAISDPSGTYEQYF,TGTGCCATCAGTGACCCTAGCGGGACCTACGAGCAGTACTTC
.,.,TRBJ1-5,TRBV19,CASSLEGGYSNQPQHF,TGTGCCAGTAGTCTCGAGGGGGGGTATAGCAATCAGCCCCAGCATTTT
.,.,TRBJ2-7,TRBV19,CASSIGQGYNEQYF,TGTGCCAGTAGTATAGGGCAGGGGTACAACGAGCAGTACTTC
TRBD2,few,TRBJ2-1,TRBV7-2,CASSGQAGGSNNEQFF,TGTGCCAGCAGCGGCCAAGCGGGAGGATCCAACAATGAGCAGTTCTTC
.,.,TRBJ2-5,TRBV2,CASTGQETQYF,TGTGCCAGTACAGGGCAAGAGACCCAGTACTTC
.,.,TRBJ1-4,TRBV7-3,CASSLTGGLIGEKLFF,TGTGCCAGCAGCTTAACCGGGGGTCTTATCGGGGAAAAACTGTTTTTT
TRBD2,.,TRBJ2-7,TRBV7-9,CASSLAGTSSSYEQYF,TGTGCCAGCAGCTTAGCCGGGACTAGCAGTTCCTACGAGCAGTACTTC
.,.,TRBJ2-7,TRBV28,CASSLVAGQTYEQYF,TGTGCCAGCAGTTTGGTGGCGGGACAGACTTACGAGCAGTACTTC
.,few,TRBJ1-4,TRBV19,CASTNRGLSEKLFF,TGTGCCAGTACCAATCGAGGGTTGAGTGAAAAACTGTTTTTT
TRBD2,.,TRBJ2-2,TRBV19,CASSPGLAGVVDTGELFF,TGTGCCAGTAGTCCGGGACTAGCGGGAGTGGTGGACACCGGGGAGCTGTTTTTT
TRBD2,.,TRBJ2-3,TRBV9,CASSVGLAGTSTDTQYF,TGTGCCAGCAGCGTAGGACTAGCGGGGACTAGCACAGATACGCAGTATTTT
TRBD1,.,TRBJ2-1,TRBV2,CASSDHRGHEQFF,TGTGCCAGCAGTGATCACAGGGGTCATGAGCAGTTCTTC
TRBD2,few,TRBJ2-7,TRBV19,CASGRSGATSYEQYF,TGTGCCAGTGGTCGGAGCGGGGCGACTTCCTACGAGCAGTACTTC
TRBD2,.,TRBJ2-5,TRBV6-5,CASSYRTSGRKETQYF,TGTGCCAGCAGTTACCGGACTAGCGGGAGGAAAGAGACCCAGTACTTC